Shown below are 20 T cell receptor beta chains from a single sample sequenced in a study of blood T cell repertoires in COVID-19. The method was immunoSEQ multiplex PCR; TCRdb's version includes in-frame clones alone and lacks a portion of them. The sample has 150,000 to 160,000 clones; just under 85% are singletons. The material sequenced was peripheral blood. The receptor source for this set is a woman in her sixties with acute or convalescent COVID-19.

The chain uses TRBV28 and TRBJ2-7; perhaps TRBD1 as D (5 bases). Between the trimmed V and J ends, which lost 6 bases and 2 bases, there was a span of 11 bases. From germline, CDR1 is MDHEN and CDR2 SYDVKM. The CDR3 runs 13 residues. The CDR3 loop reads CASRSDSTYEQYV. CDR3 nucleotides: TGTGCCAGCAGATCCGACAGCACCTACGAGCAGTACGTC.

The chain combines TRBV9 with TRBJ1-2, with a possible D match to TRBD1 (5 bases). The CDR3 consists of 16 residues. V was clipped by 6 bases and J by 1 base, with 19 bases between them. Germline V lookup: CDR1 SGDLS, CDR2 YYNGEE. The CDR3: CASIQLRRQFNYGYTF. The CDR3, as DNA: TGTGCCAGCATCCAACTGAGAAGACAGTTTAACTATGGCTACACCTTC.

Remarks on this clone: Other DNA sequences in the sample encode the same CDR3. The chain links TRBV9 to TRBJ1-2, with 10 bases lining up with TRBD1. This CDR3 region has 14 residues. V dropped 0 bases and J dropped 5; count of bases not matched to a gene: 1. Germline V gene sequence: CDR1 SGDLS, CDR2 YYNGEE. CDR3 in amino acids: CASSVGQGAYGYTF. In nucleotides, the CDR3 is TGTGCCAGCAGCGTAGGACAGGGGGCATATGGCTACACCTTC.

The chain links TRBV10-3 to TRBJ2-3; 9 nucleotides line up with TRBD2. The CDR3 is 14 amino acids. V shed 6 bases and J 3 bases; nucleotides not matched to a gene: 4. CDR1 is ENHRY and CDR2 is SYGVKD in the germline V gene. CDR3 bases: TGTGCCATCAGGCGGGGGGGAACGACAGATACGCAGTATTTT. It codes for CAIRRGGTTDTQYF.

V is TRBV5-1 and J is TRBJ2-5, with 8 bases fitting TRBD2. This CDR3 contains 16 residues. J lost 4 bases, V lost 6 bases, and 14 bases had no gene match. Germline CDR1 and CDR2: SGHRS and YFSETQ. CDR3 sequence reads: CASNQAGAAWGETQYF. CDR3 nucleotide sequence: TGCGCCAGCAATCAAGCGGGGGCGGCTTGGGGAGAGACCCAGTACTTC.

This chain links TRBV5-1 with TRBJ2-1; 11 positions match TRBD2. This CDR3 contains 16 residues. V trimming: 0 bases; J trimming: 10 bases; junction bases outside the gene matches: 9. Germline V CDR1 and CDR2: SGHRS, YFSETQ. The DNA of the CDR3 is TGCGCCAGCAGCTTGGCCAGGGCTAGCGGGGGGACGGAGCAGTTCTTC. Encoded protein: CASSLARASGGTEQFF.

The chain employs TRBV11-2 and TRBJ1-6; 10 positions match TRBD1. This CDR3 is 15 amino acids long. Germline V gene data show CDR1 as SGHAT and CDR2 as FQNNGV. V dropped 4 bases and J dropped 6; count of bases not matched to a gene: 3. The CDR3 loop is CASSSRTGGNSPLHF. The CDR3 nucleotides read TGTGCCAGCAGCTCGCGGACAGGGGGTAATTCACCCCTCCACTTT. The whole variable domain, filled in from reference TRBV11-2 and TRBJ1-6, reads EAGVAQSPRYKIIEKRQSVAFWCNPISGHATLYWYQQILGQGPKLLIQFQNNGVVDDSQLPKDRFSAERLKGVDSTLKIQPAKLEDSAVYLCASSSRTGGNSPLHFGNGTRLTVT.

Worth noting for this clone: Sequence at one end of the junction differs from germline and may be a read error. This chain joins TRBV10-2 and TRBJ1-2; tentatively, D is TRBD1 (6 bases). The germline CDR1 and CDR2 sequences are WSHSY and SAAADI. This CDR3 has 14 residues. The CDR3 loop reads CASSEALGHYGYTF. The CDR3 DNA reads TGCGCCAGCAGTGAGGCGTTGGGACACTACGGCTACACCTTC.

J is TRBJ2-7 and V is TRBV6-5, with a weak D call TRBD2 (5 bases). Germline V CDR1 and CDR2: MNHEY, SVGAGI. The V end was cut by 5 bases, the J end by 6 bases, with 8 bases between. This CDR3 contains 11 residues. As DNA, the CDR3 is TGTGCCAGCAGTCCAGAGGGCGAGCAGTACTTC. This codes for CASSPEGEQYF.

V and J are TRBV5-6 and TRBJ1-1, with 7 bases aligning to TRBD1. The V and J ends lost 3 bases and 0 bases, in that order; junction bases with no gene match: 8. Per the germline V gene, CDR1 is SGHDT and CDR2 is YYEEEE. The CDR3 spans 16 residues. CDR3 DNA sequence: TGTGCCAGCAGCTCATCTCCGGGACAGATGAACACTGAAGCTTTCTTT. Residues: CASSSSPGQMNTEAFF.

This clone was seen a few times. The CDR3 is CAWSVQGQGQGYTF. The CDR3 DNA sequence: TGTGCCTGGAGTGTCCAGGGACAGGGGCAAGGCTACACCTTC. The rearrangement links TRBV30 to TRBJ1-2; 10 nucleotides line up with TRBD1. The CDR3 is 14 amino acids. The V segment lost 0 bases and the J segment 8 bases; nucleotides outside the gene matches: 6. CDR1 is GTSNPN, CDR2 SVGIG, per germline (reference sequence).

The rearrangement uses TRBV19 and TRBJ1-2, with a tentative D call TRBD1 (5 bases). The CDR3 runs 14 residues. Trimming removed 2 bases from V and 2 bases from J, with 9 bases in between. The germline V gene encodes CDR1 LNHDA and CDR2 SQIVND (reference sequence). The CDR3 DNA reads as TGTGCCAGTAGTATATACAGGAAAAACTATGGCTACACCTTC. This sequence encodes CASSIYRKNYGYTF.

This chain uses TRBV11-3 with TRBJ2-1; 7 nucleotides align to TRBD1. The junction had 7 bases not matched to a gene; V was cut back by 3 bases and J by 5 bases. This CDR3 comprises 15 residues. CDR1 SGHNT and CDR2 YENEEA come from the germline V gene. CDR3 region: CASSFSGTDDNEQFF. The CDR3 DNA reads TGTGCCAGCAGCTTCTCCGGGACAGATGACAATGAGCAGTTCTTC.

This clone was recorded a few times. The chain has TRBV4-1 and TRBJ2-1; 10 bases fit TRBD2. The CDR3 loop spans 17 amino acids. Losses at the gene ends were 0 bases for V and 8 bases for J; bases not matched to a gene: 10. The germline V gene has CDR1 MGHRA and CDR2 YSYEKL. In DNA form, the CDR3 reads TGCGCCAGCAGCCAAGATAAGGCTAGCGGGGGTTTCTATGAGCAGTTCTTC. Translated: CASSQDKASGGFYEQFF.

The chain recombines TRBV5-5 with TRBJ1-2, with D tentatively TRBD1 (5 bases). CDR3 size: 16 residues. With 5 bases removed from V and 2 bases from J, the gap between germline ends came to 19 bases. Germline V gene sequence: CDR1 SGHKS, CDR2 YYEKEE (reference sequence). The DNA for the CDR3 is TGTGCCAGCAGTACGGGGGGGACTGTTGAAAACTATGGCTACACCTTC. Translated: CASSTGGTVENYGYTF.

This clone was counted a single time. V gene TRBV10-3 combines with J gene TRBJ2-1, with 8 bases aligning to TRBD1. The V gene end was trimmed by 2 bases and the J gene end by 0 bases; junction bases not matched to a gene: 3. CDR1 and CDR2 (germline): ENHRY, SYGVKD. The CDR3 spans 16 residues. CDR3 sequence reads: CAISEGQGRSYNEQFF. CDR3 in DNA: TGTGCCATCAGTGAGGGACAGGGTCGCTCCTACAATGAGCAGTTCTTC.

The rearrangement links TRBV9 to TRBJ1-4, with D uncertain. Germline V gene lookup returns CDR1 SGDLS and CDR2 YYNGEE. This CDR3 is built from 15 residues. V was cut by 0 bases and J by 5 bases, with 11 bases left in between. Here the CDR3 DNA reads TGTGCCAGCAGCGTAGCGGCGGGCCTGAATGAAAAACTGTTTTTT. Translated: CASSVAAGLNEKLFF.

This clone was counted a single time. J is TRBJ2-3 and V is TRBV20-1; D uncertain. The germline V and J ends were trimmed by 5 bases and 6 bases, with 9 bases remaining between them. Germline V gives CDR1 DFQATT, CDR2 SNEGSKA (reference sequence). This CDR3 contains 11 residues. Here the CDR3 DNA reads TGCAGTGCTCCGTTTATGGATACGCAGTATTTT. This codes for CSAPFMDTQYF.

The chain uses TRBV6-6 and TRBJ2-2, with D maybe TRBD2 (6 bases). The CDR3 covers 12 residues. Trimming left V 9 bases short and J 8 bases short, with 13 bases between. Germline loops: CDR1 MNHNY, CDR2 SVGAGI (reference sequence). The CDR3 nucleotides read TGTGCCAGTTTGGTGGGGGGAGGGGAGCTGTTTTTT. Protein product: CASLVGGGELFF.

The rearrangement links TRBV6-5 to TRBJ2-3, with TRBD2 matching over 9 bases. CDR3 length equals 15 residues. The germline V gene has CDR1 MNHEY and CDR2 SVGAGI. With V trimmed by 2 bases and J by 4 bases, 4 bases remained unmatched. Here the CDR3 DNA reads TGTGCCAGCAGTTACAGGCCTAGCGGGGCAGATACGCAGTATTTT. Encoded protein: CASSYRPSGADTQYF.